The TCR beta chain described here comes from a study of OX40 agonist ivuxolimab in advanced cancers. Assay: immunoSEQ multiplex PCR; the TCRdb copy retains only in-frame clones and omits some. The sample lists roughly 48,000 clones; around 85% were seen once. The sample was CD4+ or CD8+ T cells sorted from blood, taken in a trial of the OX40 agonist ivuxolimab. The sequence was obtained from an adult with an advanced solid tumor such as melanoma, head and neck, liver or kidney cancer.

For the CDR3, the DNA is TGTGCCAGCAGTTTACAGCCAGGGGGCTGGGGCTACACCTTC. Residues: CASSLQPGGWGYTF. The chain is built from TRBV28 and TRBJ1-2, with 8 bases that match TRBD1. The germline V gene encodes CDR1 MDHEN and CDR2 SYDVKM. This CDR3 contains 14 residues. The V gene end was trimmed by 2 bases and the J gene end by 8 bases; junction bases not matched to a gene: 7.